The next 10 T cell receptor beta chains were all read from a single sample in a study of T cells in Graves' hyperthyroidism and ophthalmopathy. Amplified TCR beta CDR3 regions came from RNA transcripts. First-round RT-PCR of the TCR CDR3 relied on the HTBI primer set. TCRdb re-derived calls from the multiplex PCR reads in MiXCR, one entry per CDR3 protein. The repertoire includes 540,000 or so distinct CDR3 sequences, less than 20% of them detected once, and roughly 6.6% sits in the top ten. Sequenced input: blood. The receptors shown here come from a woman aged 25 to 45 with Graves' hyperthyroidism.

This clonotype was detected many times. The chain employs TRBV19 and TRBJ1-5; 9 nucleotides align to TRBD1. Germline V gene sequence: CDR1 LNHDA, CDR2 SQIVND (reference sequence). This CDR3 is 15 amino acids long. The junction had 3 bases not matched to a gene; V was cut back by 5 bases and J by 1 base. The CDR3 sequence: CASSRGQGSNQPQHF. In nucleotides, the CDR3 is TGTGCCAGTAGTCGCGGACAGGGGAGCAATCAGCCCCAGCATTTT.

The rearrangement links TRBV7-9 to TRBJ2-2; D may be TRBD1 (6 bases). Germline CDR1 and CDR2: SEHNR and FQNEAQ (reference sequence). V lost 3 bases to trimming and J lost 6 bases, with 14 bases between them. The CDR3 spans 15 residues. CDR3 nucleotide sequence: TGTGCCAGCAGCTTGGTCCCAGGGGCTTCCGGGGAGCTGTTTTTT. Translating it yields CASSLVPGASGELFF.

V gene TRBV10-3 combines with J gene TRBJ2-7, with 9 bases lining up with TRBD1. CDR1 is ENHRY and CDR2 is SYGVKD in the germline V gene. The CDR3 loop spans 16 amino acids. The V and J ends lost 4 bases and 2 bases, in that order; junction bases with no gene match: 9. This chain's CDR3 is CAISGSGQGLTYEQYF. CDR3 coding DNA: TGTGCCATCAGTGGGTCAGGACAGGGGCTGACCTACGAGCAGTACTTC.

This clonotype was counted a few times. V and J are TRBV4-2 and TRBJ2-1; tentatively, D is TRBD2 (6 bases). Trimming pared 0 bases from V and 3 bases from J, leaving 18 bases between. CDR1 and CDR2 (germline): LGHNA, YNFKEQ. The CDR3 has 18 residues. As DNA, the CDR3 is TGTGCCAGCAGCCAAGAAGCGGAGGGGATGTGGGACTACAATGAGCAGTTCTTC. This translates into CASSQEAEGMWDYNEQFF.

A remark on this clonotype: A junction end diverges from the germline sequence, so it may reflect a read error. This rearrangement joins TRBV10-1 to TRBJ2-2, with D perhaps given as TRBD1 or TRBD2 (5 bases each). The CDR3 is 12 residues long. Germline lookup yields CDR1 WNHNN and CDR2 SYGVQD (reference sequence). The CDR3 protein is CASGAGTGELFF. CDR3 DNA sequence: TGTGCCAGCGGCGCAGGGACCGGGGAGCTGTTTTTT.

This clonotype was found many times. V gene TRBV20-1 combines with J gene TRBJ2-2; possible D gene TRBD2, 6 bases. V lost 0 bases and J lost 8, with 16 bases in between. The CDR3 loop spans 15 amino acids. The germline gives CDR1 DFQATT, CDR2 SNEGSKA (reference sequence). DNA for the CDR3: TGCAGTGCTAGAGATCACAAGGGAGGTTTAGGGGAGCTGTTTTTT. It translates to CSARDHKGGLGELFF.

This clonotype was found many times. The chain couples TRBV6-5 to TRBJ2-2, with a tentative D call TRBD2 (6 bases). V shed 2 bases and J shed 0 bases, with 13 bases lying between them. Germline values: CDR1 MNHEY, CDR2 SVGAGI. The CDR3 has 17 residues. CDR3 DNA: TGTGCCAGCAGTTACCACGGGAGACCCGCGAACACCGGGGAGCTGTTTTTT. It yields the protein CASSYHGRPANTGELFF.

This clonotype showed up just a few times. The CDR3 here is CATMESSGNTIYF. As DNA, the CDR3 is TGTGCCACAATGGAGAGCTCTGGAAACACCATATATTTT. V is TRBV6-1 and J is TRBJ1-3; no firm D call. Germline V gene data show CDR1 as MNHNS and CDR2 as SASEGT. This CDR3 comprises 13 residues. Trimming left V 10 bases short and J 0 bases short, with 10 bases between.

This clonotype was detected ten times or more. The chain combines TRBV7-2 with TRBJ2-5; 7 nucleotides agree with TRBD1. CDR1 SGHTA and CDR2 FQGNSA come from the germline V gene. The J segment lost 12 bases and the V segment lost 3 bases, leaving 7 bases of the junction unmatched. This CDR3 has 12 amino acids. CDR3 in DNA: TGTGCCAGCAGCTTGTCGTCCGGGACAGAGTACTTC. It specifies CASSLSSGTEYF.

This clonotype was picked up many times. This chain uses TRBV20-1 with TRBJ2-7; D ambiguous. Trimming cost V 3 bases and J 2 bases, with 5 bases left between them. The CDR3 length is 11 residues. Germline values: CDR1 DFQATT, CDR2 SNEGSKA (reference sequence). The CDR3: CSARAAYEQYF. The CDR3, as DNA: TGCAGTGCTAGGGCGGCCTACGAGCAGTACTTC.